The T cell receptor beta chain described here comes from a study of T cell clones after liver transplantation. As for the study in general: Tolerance: complete withdrawal held at least one year, liver enzymes staying within twice normal.

The study's findings and limits: Conclusions were preliminary, with small, heterogeneous patient groups.

Clones were read by immunoSEQ multiplex PCR, and TCRdb kept only the in-frame ones, dropping some. The data show 60,000 or so clones, less than 75% seen once. Germline assignment: CDR1 LGHNA and CDR2 YNFKEQ. The CDR3 extends over 13 amino acids. V was cut by 4 bases and J by 8 bases, with 11 bases left in between. As for this clone: Antigen unknown.

This TCR was recovered from a human patient who received a liver transplant. The graft donor may have contributed some T cells. The rearrangement joins TRBV4-2 to TRBJ1-4, with D maybe TRBD1 (6 bases). The specimen comprised CD4+ T cells from blood, sampled at the 22-month timepoint. CDR3 in amino acids: CASSRQAREKLFF. CDR3 DNA sequence: TGTGCCAGCAGCCGACAGGCGCGAGAAAAACTGTTTTTT.